The source of this T cell receptor beta chain is a study of T cell responses to AZD1222 COVID-19 vaccine. Study context: Some second doses came at about 4 weeks and others at about 12 weeks; these were pooled.

Study findings and constraints: Baseline seropositives among AZD1222 recipients totaled only five or six.

Per germline, CDR1 LNHDA and CDR2 SQIVND (reference sequence). The CDR3 covers 15 residues. Trimming at V came to 2 bases and at J to 3 bases, leaving 1 base not matched to a gene. Repertoires were generated with immunoSEQ multiplex PCR, while TCRdb's copy carries only in-frame clones and drops some. Here the sample spans 70,000 to 90,000 clones, approximately 91% being singletons. Concerning this clone: No antigen is known for it.

The receptor's source is an adult in good health. The chain links TRBV19 to TRBJ2-1; 10 positions match TRBD2. The sequences come from peripheral blood, collected on day 0 of AZD1222 vaccination. The chain's CDR3 is CASSITSGVYNEQFF. CDR3 DNA: TGTGCCAGTAGTATAACTAGCGGGGTCTACAATGAGCAGTTCTTC.